The present T cell receptor beta chain was sequenced within a study of shared clonotypes between healthy human individuals. Study-wide results and limits: Estimated clonotype richness was generally higher in naive than memory subsets. Clonotype sharing among donors likely depends on sequencing depth.

Comments on this clone: As yet, its antigen is unknown.

Roughly 200 ng DNA, tens of thousands of T cell genomes, went into each sorted-subset replicate PCR. Sequencing was performed with immunoSEQ multiplex PCR; in TCRdb, only in-frame clones are kept and a portion is missing. This sample yields just over 2,000,000 clones, of which approximately 94% are seen a single time; around 1.1% belongs to the top ten. This CDR3 is 13 amino acids long. Germline values: CDR1 WSHSY, CDR2 SAAADI. With 0 bases removed from V and 2 bases from J, the gap between germline ends came to 5 bases. Naive CD8 cells comprised CD45RO-negative, CCR7-positively selected cells, excluding terminally differentiated effector memory CD45RA+ cells. Free of recent acute infections or vaccinations, the donors were healthy HIV-negative adults.

Sample: naive CD8+ T cells sorted from blood. The chain has TRBV10-2 and TRBJ2-7; D remains unclear. This sequence was found in a man between 18 and 29 years old in good health. The CDR3, as DNA: TGCGCCAGCAGTGAGTCGGCAGCCTACGAGCAGTACTTC. Its translation is CASSESAAYEQYF.